This T cell receptor (beta chain) appears in the sequencing data of a study of shared clonotypes between healthy human individuals. Genomic DNA of each subset was evenly split across several immunoSEQ plates. Original handling: As immunoSEQ supplied junction-only sequences (without quality scores), filtering differed. TCRdb's table, derived via immunoSEQ multiplex PCR, lists solely in-frame clones and lacks some. V and J calls and clone size come straight from that table; D and trimming were deduced from the DNA. The profile shows approximately 82,000 clones, over 55% of them singletons. Regarding the study as a whole: Of the naive CD4 clonotypes, about 5% were shared across several donors.

Points on this clone: What it binds is not known.

Each of the donors was a healthy adult who was HIV-negative and had not had a recent acute infection or vaccination. The specimen was memory CD8+ T cells sorted from blood. This sample's subset: CD45RO+ cells pooled with CCR7-negative TemRA cells. This receptor was obtained from a man aged 25 to 40 in good health.

CDR3 sequence (DNA): TGTGCCAGCAGTGACTACGCCGGGACCCTCCTGACCACAGATACGCAGTATTTT. It yields the protein CASSDYAGTLLTTDTQYF. V is TRBV25-1 and J is TRBJ2-3; D assignment may be TRBD1 or TRBD2 (5 bases each). Germline loops: CDR1 MGHDK, CDR2 SYGVNS. Trimming stripped 3 bases from V and 2 bases from J, with 21 bases between. This CDR3 is built from 18 residues.